This T cell receptor beta chain was captured in a study of blood T cell repertoires in COVID-19. Overall study context: COVID-19 samples, acute and convalescent, were from the United States, Italy and Spain. The analysed material was cDNA or gDNA that came from T cells, B-cell-depleted T cells, or PBMCs.

The CDR3 runs to 16 residues. V lost 1 base to trimming and J lost 5 bases; unmatched junction nucleotides: 7. CDR1 is KGHSH, CDR2 LQKENI, per germline. As originally analysed: The authors estimated nucleated cell counts from reference gene primer amplification. Here immunoSEQ multiplex PCR was the method, and the copy in TCRdb shows in-frame clones only, minus some. That table furnishes V, J and clone size, whereas the DNA furnished D and trimming. The sample consists of 70,000 to 95,000 clones, over 85% of them appearing once. The sample taken for sequencing was peripheral blood. V and J are TRBV18 and TRBJ2-1; TRBD2 matches at 8 bases. This sequence was found in a man aged 50 to 60 with acute or convalescent COVID-19. CDR3 amino acids: CASSPLAGRDNNEQFF. The CDR3 DNA reads as TGTGCCAGCTCACCACTAGCGGGGAGGGACAACAATGAGCAGTTCTTC. Together with reference TRBV18 and TRBJ2-1, the CDR3 gives the full variable domain: NAGVMQNPRHLVRRRGQEARLRCSPMKGHSHVYWYRQLPEEGLKFMVYLQKENIIDESGMPKERFSAEFPKEGPSILRIQQVVRGDSAAYFCASSPLAGRDNNEQFFGPGTRLTVL.